The clone carrying this T cell receptor beta chain came up many times. In TCRdb, the 5' RACE reads were re-called with MiXCR into one record per CDR3 protein. The sample consists of roughly 93,000 distinct CDR3 sequences, approximately 9.9% of them appearing once. This sample is drawn from a study of early T cells in non-severe SARS-CoV-2 infection. V lost 8 bases, J lost 6 bases, and 10 bases stayed unmatched. In germline, CDR1 is SGHTA, CDR2 FQGTGA. The CDR3 runs 15 residues. The sequence was obtained from an adult who was a healthcare worker with PCR-confirmed SARS-CoV-2 infection or an uninfected control (not recorded which). The sample was whole blood. V gene TRBV7-3 combines with J gene TRBJ2-1; 10 bases are shared with TRBD1. The CDR3: CASASGTGVFNEQFF. CDR3 DNA sequence: TGTGCCAGCGCCTCCGGGACAGGGGTATTCAATGAGCAGTTCTTC.